This paragraph covers one TCR beta chain sequence. What antigen it recognizes has not been identified. Per-nucleotide qualities are absent, and no much larger clonotype sits a single base away. The source of the sample is a study of blood T cell repertoires in COVID-19 (dated by TCRdb to about 2020). Context from the whole study: Samples from collaborators originated in the United States, Italy and Spain and spanned both the acute and convalescent phases of COVID-19. A freely available public database, intended as a resource for researchers studying the immune response to SARS-CoV-2, is where the repertoires were released. Where available, HLA class I and class II types were taken from metadata supplied by the sample provider and were not determined by assay-based typing. Samples were obtained from the ongoing ImmuneRACE study (first 160 participants) and from over 1,000 subjects provided by 6 global collaborators. Nearly every sample came with metadata listing a de-identified subject ID, COVID-19 status, age in years and sex. The dataset comprised deeply sampled blood TCRbeta repertoires from subjects exposed to, actively infected with, or recovered from COVID-19. The prospective study material was composed of cDNA or gDNA derived from T cells, B-cell-depleted T cells, or PBMCs.

Whole blood was collected in K2EDTA tubes by collaborating institutions according to the institutions' own protocols. For TCRbeta analysis, collaborators shipped samples as frozen whole blood, isolated PBMCs, or DNA extracted from either of those sample types. Taken from cysteine to phenylalanine, the CDR3 has 15 residues. The only DNA kept is the CDR3, 45 bases in frame from the first base. CDR1 and CDR2 were assigned from the germline V gene as SGHRS and YFSETQ. The junction carries 14 bases between V and J, which are trimmed by 4 bases and 3 bases respectively. Beyond this particular receptor, the publication reports: The amount of clinical and demographic metadata varied by source and participant and was provided uncurated.

The immunoSEQ Assay, a bias-controlled multiplex PCR, was used to amplify TCRbeta CDR3 regions from genomic DNA. Turning to the authors' computational methods: The number of nucleated cells in each sample was estimated from the amplification of reference gene primers within the assay. To quantify the absolute abundance of each unique TCRbeta CDR3 rearrangement, sequence reads were collapsed and filtered. For each sample, productive Simpson clonality was calculated by taking the square root of Simpson's diversity index across productive rearrangements. TCRdb stores this immuneACCESS table with in-frame sequences only. Part of the clones is absent; in the studies checked, under half of the shortfall reflects unresolved V genes, and no reason is known for the rest. From that table come the V and J calls and clone size; the DNA was used to work out D and trimming. Present in this sample are about 43,000 clones, roughly 82% of which were seen just once. Roughly a quarter of the sample is taken by the ten largest.

Sequencing input: peripheral blood. This clonotype originated in a woman aged 55-70 years with acute or convalescent COVID-19. The chain is encoded by TRBV5-1 joined to TRBJ1-3, with TRBD1 tentatively as D gene (6 bases match). The sequence in DNA is TGCGCCAGCAGCCCGGGGGGGACAAGTGGAAACACCATATATTTT. Its product reads: CASSPGGTSGNTIYF.